These 20 T cell receptor beta chains were sequenced from one sample in a study of blood T cell repertoires in COVID-19. Some clones are missing from TCRdb's copy, which holds only in-frame ones; the method was immunoSEQ multiplex PCR. The data contain 270,000 or so clones, about 90% of them singletons. What was sequenced was peripheral blood. These receptors all come from a woman in her twenties or thirties with COVID-19, enrolled during active disease.

V usage is TRBV11-2 and J usage is TRBJ1-6; possibly TRBD1 for D (6 bases). V was pared by 5 bases and J by 5 bases, with 10 bases between. The CDR3 spans 14 residues. Germline V gene lookup returns CDR1 SGHAT and CDR2 FQNNGV. CDR3 sequence reads: CASSRRGDNSPLHF. The DNA of the CDR3 is TGTGCCAGCAGCCGCAGGGGCGATAATTCACCCCTCCACTTT.

The V and J genes are TRBV3-1 (or the pseudogene TRBV3-2) and TRBJ1-6; D remains ambiguous. Germline CDR1 LGHDT, CDR2 YNNKEL (reference sequence). Trimming removed 1 base from V and 9 bases from J, with 4 bases in between. This CDR3 contains 12 residues. The CDR3 coding sequence is TGTGCCAGCAGCCAAGGAGTTTCACCCCTCCACTTT. Translated, it gives CASSQGVSPLHF.

The rearrangement links TRBV28 to TRBJ1-2; 8 nucleotides agree with TRBD1. Germline V gene sequence: CDR1 MDHEN, CDR2 SYDVKM. Losses at the gene ends were 3 bases for V and 4 bases for J; bases not matched to a gene: 7. The CDR3 totals 15 residues. The DNA of the CDR3 is TGTGCCAGCAGTTTCGCGGACAGGGCCCTCTATGGCTACACCTTC. The encoded protein is CASSFADRALYGYTF.

This clone has only one observation. The chain employs TRBV18 and TRBJ1-4; 8 bases agree with TRBD1. Germline trimming cut 8 bases from V and 6 bases from J; bases unmatched to any gene: 5. The CDR3 consists of 13 residues. The germline V gene has CDR1 KGHSH and CDR2 LQKENI. The CDR3 region is CASGDRRHEKLFF. The CDR3 DNA reads TGTGCCAGCGGGGACAGGCGGCATGAAAAACTGTTTTTT.

The chain links TRBV2 to TRBJ2-5; no clear D gene. Germline CDR1 reads SNHLY; CDR2 reads FYNNEI. The CDR3 runs to 9 residues. V lost 8 bases to trimming and J lost 6 bases, with 4 bases between them. Here the CDR3 reads CASGQTQYF. The CDR3 DNA reads TGTGCCAGCGGGCAGACCCAGTACTTC.

The J gene is TRBJ1-1, the V gene TRBV6-1; tentative D call: TRBD1 (5 bases). The germline V gene encodes CDR1 MNHNS and CDR2 SASEGT. CDR3 length: 14 residues. V lost 0 bases and J 4 bases, leaving 9 bases between the germline ends. For the CDR3, the DNA is TGTGCCAGCAGTGAAGCAGGTCAGGGCACTGAAGCTTTCTTT. It codes for CASSEAGQGTEAFF.

In the case of this clone: Other DNA sequences in the same sample also yield this CDR3. The rearrangement uses TRBV12-3 or TRBV12-4 and TRBJ2-7; D call uncertain. This CDR3 has 11 residues. Trimming removed 3 bases at V and 3 bases at J, with 3 bases between. The DNA of the CDR3 is TGTGCCAGCAGTTTCAGCTACGAGCAGTACTTC. This codes for CASSFSYEQYF.

This chain connects TRBV2 to TRBJ1-5, with D perhaps matching TRBD1 (6 bases). Per germline, CDR1 SNHLY and CDR2 FYNNEI. The CDR3 runs to 16 residues. The V end lost 6 bases, the J end lost 0 bases, and 15 bases lay between the germline ends. The CDR3 protein is CASRSRGPYSNQPQHF. DNA of the CDR3: TGTGCCAGCAGGTCCAGGGGACCCTATAGCAATCAGCCCCAGCATTTT. Combining the CDR3 with reference TRBV2 and TRBJ1-5 gives the whole variable domain EPEVTQTPSHQVTQMGQEVILRCVPISNHLYFYWYRQILGQKVEFLVSFYNNEISEKSEIFDDQFSVERPDGSNFTLKIRSTKLEDSAMYFCASRSRGPYSNQPQHFGDGTRLSIL.

This clone was observed a single time. The chain carries TRBV24-1 and TRBJ2-1, with TRBD2 matching 8 bases. Germline V gives CDR1 KGHDR, CDR2 SFDVKD. J gave up 5 bases and V 9 bases, and 8 bases lay outside the gene matches. The length of the CDR3 is 14 residues. CDR3 DNA sequence: TGTGCCACCGGTCGGGGGGGGAGGAACAATGAGCAGTTCTTC. It specifies CATGRGGRNNEQFF.

The CDR3 is CSASRRGGRADTQYF. CDR3 nucleotide sequence: TGCAGTGCTAGTCGGCGGGGGGGCCGGGCAGATACGCAGTATTTT. This rearrangement joins TRBV20-1 to TRBJ2-3, with 9 positions matching TRBD2. The CDR3 runs 15 residues. The germline CDR1 and CDR2 sequences are DFQATT and SNEGSKA (reference sequence). V trimming: 3 bases; J trimming: 4 bases; junction bases outside the gene matches: 8.

The rearrangement links TRBV25-1 to TRBJ2-6; D remains unclear. The CDR3 length is 15 residues. The ends were cut back, 3 bases at V and 0 bases at J, with 6 bases in the middle. Germline V lookup: CDR1 MGHDK, CDR2 SYGVNS. The CDR3 DNA reads as TGTGCCAGCAGTGACGGGTACTCTGGGGCCAACGTCCTGACTTTC. It is translated as CASSDGYSGANVLTF.

This chain joins TRBV2 and TRBJ1-1; 10 bases line up with TRBD1. Germline values: CDR1 SNHLY, CDR2 FYNNEI. This CDR3 is built from 15 residues. V shed 6 bases, J shed 0 bases, and the junction held 4 bases outside the gene matches. The CDR3 nucleotides are TGTGCCAGCAGGGGGGACAGGGGCATGAACACTGAAGCTTTCTTT. Translating gives CASRGDRGMNTEAFF. The full variable domain, its missing parts supplied by reference TRBV2 and TRBJ1-1, is EPEVTQTPSHQVTQMGQEVILRCVPISNHLYFYWYRQILGQKVEFLVSFYNNEISEKSEIFDDQFSVERPDGSNFTLKIRSTKLEDSAMYFCASRGDRGMNTEAFFGQGTRLTVV.

The chain joins TRBV7-2 to TRBJ1-3; D uncertain. Per germline, CDR1 SGHTA and CDR2 FQGNSA. The V and J ends lost 5 bases and 5 bases respectively, with 13 bases between them. The length of the CDR3 is 14 residues. The CDR3 DNA reads as TGTGCCAGCAGCCTTAGAAGGAGCAGAAACACCATATATTTT. Encoded protein: CASSLRRSRNTIYF. The whole variable domain, filled in from reference TRBV7-2 and TRBJ1-3, reads GAGVSQSPSNKVTEKGKDVELRCDPISGHTALYWYRQSLGQGLEFLIYFQGNSAPDKSGLPSDRFSAERTGGSVSTLTIQRTQQEDSAVYLCASSLRRSRNTIYFGEGSWLTVV.

V and J are TRBV7-9 and TRBJ2-3; tentatively, D is TRBD2 (6 bases). V shed 10 bases and J shed 2 bases, with 16 bases lying between them. The CDR3 is 14 residues long. CDR1 SEHNR and CDR2 FQNEAQ come from the germline V gene (reference sequence). The CDR3 DNA is TGTGCCAACTTCGAGACTAGAGTCACAGATACGCAGTATTTT. Its translation: CANFETRVTDTQYF.

The chain carries TRBV19 and TRBJ1-1; 7 positions agree with TRBD1. The CDR3 sequence is 15 residues long. Germline V gene data show CDR1 as LNHDA and CDR2 as SQIVND (reference sequence). V gave up 1 base and J gave up 3 bases; unmatched junction bases: 5. CDR3 region: CASSIGGTVYTEAFF. The CDR3 coding sequence is TGTGCCAGTAGTATAGGCGGGACAGTCTACACTGAAGCTTTCTTT.

This rearrangement joins TRBV6-2 or TRBV6-3 to TRBJ2-3, with D maybe TRBD2 (6 bases). V gave up 5 bases and J gave up 4 bases, with 19 bases separating them. CDR1 and CDR2 from the germline V gene are MNHEY and SVGEGT. The CDR3 sequence is 16 residues long. The CDR3 loop is CASSLRDGASADTQYF. In DNA, the CDR3 is TGTGCCAGCAGTCTCCGGGACGGTGCTAGCGCAGATACGCAGTATTTT.

The rearrangement joins TRBV3-1 (or the pseudogene TRBV3-2) to TRBJ2-4; TRBD2 aligns across 11 bases. Looked up from germline, CDR1 is LGHDT and CDR2 is YNNKEL (reference sequence). Trimming took 3 bases from V and 6 from J; bases not matched to a gene: 10. The CDR3 consists of 17 residues. The CDR3 coding sequence is TGTGCCAGCAGCCACCCCTCTAGCGGGGGGTCGGGAAACATTCAGTACTTC. Its protein product is CASSHPSSGGSGNIQYF.

The chain employs TRBV9 and TRBJ2-7, with 8 bases matching TRBD1. Per the germline V gene, CDR1 is SGDLS and CDR2 is YYNGEE. The CDR3 spans 14 residues. J lost 2 bases, V lost 2 bases, and 3 bases had no gene match. The DNA of the CDR3 is TGTGCCAGCAGCGTGGGGACAGGAGCCTACGAGCAGTACTTC. Encoded protein: CASSVGTGAYEQYF.

Here the CDR3 DNA reads TGTGCCAGCAGCACTTCGTCCCCCGGGGAGCTGTTTTTT. Translation: CASSTSSPGELFF. The chain has TRBV11-3 and TRBJ2-2; no clear D gene. Germline assignment: CDR1 SGHNT and CDR2 YENEEA. The CDR3 spans 13 residues. V was cut by 5 bases and J by 6 bases, with 10 bases left in between.

The chain links TRBV18 to TRBJ2-7; tentatively, D is TRBD1 (6 bases). Per germline, CDR1 KGHSH and CDR2 LQKENI. Trimming removed 3 bases from V and 4 bases from J, with 10 bases in between. The CDR3 consists of 13 residues. For the CDR3, the DNA is TGTGCCAGCTCACCCAACCAGGGGTACGAGCAGTACTTC. It codes for CASSPNQGYEQYF.